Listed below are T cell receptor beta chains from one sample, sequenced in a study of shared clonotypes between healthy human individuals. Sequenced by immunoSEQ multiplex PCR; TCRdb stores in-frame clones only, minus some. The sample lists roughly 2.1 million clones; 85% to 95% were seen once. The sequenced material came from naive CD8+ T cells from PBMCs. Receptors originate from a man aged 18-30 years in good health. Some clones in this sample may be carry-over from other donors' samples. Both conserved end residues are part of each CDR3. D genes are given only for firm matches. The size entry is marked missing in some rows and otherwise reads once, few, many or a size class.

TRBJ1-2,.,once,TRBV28,TGTGCCAGCAGTGCCGACAGCTATGGCTACACCTTC,CASSADSYGYTF
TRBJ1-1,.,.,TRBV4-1,TGCGCCAGCAGCCAAGAACCCTGGATGAGCACTGAAGCTTTCTTT,CASSQEPWMSTEAFF
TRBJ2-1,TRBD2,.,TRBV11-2,TGTGCCAGCAGCTTTGGGACTAGCGGGTACAATGAGCAGTTCTTC,CASSFGTSGYNEQFF
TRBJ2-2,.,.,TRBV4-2,TGTGCCAGCAGCCAAGACAGAACAGGGTTGATAGGCACCGGGGAGCTGTTTTTT,CASSQDRTGLIGTGELFF
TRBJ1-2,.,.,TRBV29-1,TGCAGCGTCGGGGAACTCGATGGCTACACCTTC,CSVGELDGYTF
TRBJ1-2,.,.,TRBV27,TGTGCCAGCGGAGCCGGGCCTGGGGCATCCGGCTACACCTTC,CASGAGPGASGYTF
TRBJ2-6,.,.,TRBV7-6,TGTGCCAGCAGCAAGTACTCTGGGGCCAACGTCCTGACTTTC,CASSKYSGANVLTF
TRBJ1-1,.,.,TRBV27,TGTGCCAGCAGTGGACTGCGGAACACTGAAGCTTTCTTT,CASSGLRNTEAFF
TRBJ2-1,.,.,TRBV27,TGTGCCAGCAGTTTCTCTAGCTCCTACAATGAGCAGTTCTTC,CASSFSSSYNEQFF
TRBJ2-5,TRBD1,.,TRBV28,TGTGCCAGCAGTTTATGGGACAGGAGCGCCCAAGAGACCCAGTACTTC,CASSLWDRSAQETQYF
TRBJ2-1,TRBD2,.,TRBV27,TGTGCCAGCAGTCCGGGACTAGTCCATGAGCAGTTCTTC,CASSPGLVHEQFF
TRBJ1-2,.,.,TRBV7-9,TGTGCCAGCAGGTTGGACAGCACTAACTATGGCTACACCTTC,CASRLDSTNYGYTF
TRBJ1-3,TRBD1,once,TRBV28,TGTGCCAGCAGTAAAGACAGGGGGCATTTCGGAGACACCATATATTTT,CASSKDRGHFGDTIYF
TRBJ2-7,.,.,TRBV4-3,TGCGCCAGCAGCCAAGATCTCGCGGGTGGGGGGTACGAGCAGTACTTC,CASSQDLAGGGYEQYF
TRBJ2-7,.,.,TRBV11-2,TGTGCCAGCAGCTTAGGGGCGGGCCGAGCCTACGAGCAGTACTTC,CASSLGAGRAYEQYF
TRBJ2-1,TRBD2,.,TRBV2,TGTGCCAGCAGTGATGAGACTAGCGGTGAGCAGTTCTTC,CASSDETSGEQFF
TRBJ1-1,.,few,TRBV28,TGTGCCAGCAGTGCACGCCCAGCCAACACTGAAGCTTTCTTT,CASSARPANTEAFF